The 16 T cell receptor beta chains below all came from one sample that was sequenced in a study of blood T cells in healthy people across ages. For the second PCR, which ran for 7 to 11 cycles, a sample-barcoded 5' primer and a J-beta primer mix were used. TCRdb analysed the 5' RACE reads with MiXCR anew, one entry per CDR3 protein. In the table there are approximately 810,000 distinct CDR3 sequences, roughly 26% of which are singletons. The sequenced sample consisted of blood. These receptors were collected from a woman of 80 years or more in good health.

At least ten counts were recorded for this clonotype. The chain carries TRBV6-5 and TRBJ1-2, with D unresolved. Trimming took 2 bases from V and 7 from J, leaving 14 bases between them. The CDR3 covers 14 residues. Germline V CDR1 and CDR2: MNHEY, SVGAGI. The CDR3 DNA reads as TGTGCCAGCAGTTACGGGTGGGGAATCGGTGGCTACACCTTC. As protein: CASSYGWGIGGYTF.

This clonotype appeared many times. The chain's CDR3 is CASSPVDEKLFF. CDR3 nucleotide sequence: TGTGCCAGCAGTCCCGTGGATGAAAAACTGTTTTTT. This chain joins TRBV6-2 or TRBV6-3 and TRBJ1-4; D remains ambiguous. CDR3 length equals 12 residues. Between the trimmed V and J ends, which lost 5 bases and 6 bases, there was a span of 7 bases. Germline assignment: CDR1 MNHEY and CDR2 SVGEGT.

There are many counts of this clonotype. V gene TRBV2 combines with J gene TRBJ2-3, with D perhaps TRBD1 (6 bases). Germline V CDR1 and CDR2: SNHLY, FYNNEI. V was pared by 5 bases and J by 0 bases, with 12 bases between. The CDR3 covers 15 residues. The CDR3, as DNA: TGTGCCAGCAGTCCACAGGGATCTAGCACAGATACGCAGTATTTT. This translates into CASSPQGSSTDTQYF.

The rearrangement links TRBV6-6 to TRBJ1-2; 9 nucleotides match TRBD1. CDR1 and CDR2 from the germline V gene are MNHNY and SVGAGI (reference sequence). The CDR3 length is 16 residues. The ends lost 4 bases at V and 4 bases at J; junction bases unmatched: 10. The CDR3 bases are TGTGCCAGCAGTTCCCAAGCCGGGACAGGGATCTATGGCTACACCTTC. Protein sequence: CASSSQAGTGIYGYTF.

This clonotype was seen repeatedly, ten times or more. The chain links TRBV6-5 to TRBJ1-2; D gene unclear. There are 15 residues in the CDR3. V lost 2 bases and J lost 8, with 18 bases in between. Germline V gene data show CDR1 as MNHEY and CDR2 as SVGAGI. CDR3 sequence (DNA): TGTGCCAGCAGTTACGCGGGAGGGCGAATCGGCGGCTACACCTTC. The encoded protein is CASSYAGGRIGGYTF.

On this clonotype itself: One base away lies a much larger clone, so this may be a sequencing read error. The chain recombines TRBV7-2 with TRBJ2-5, with D unresolved. CDR1 is SGHTA and CDR2 is FQGNSA in the germline V gene. This CDR3 contains 13 residues. The V end lost 3 bases, the J end lost 5 bases, and 10 bases lay between the germline ends. CDR3 nucleotide sequence: TGTGCCAGCAGCTTTCTGGGGTGGGAGACCCAGTACTTC. Residues: CASSFLGWETQYF. Combining the CDR3 with reference TRBV7-2 and TRBJ2-5 gives the whole variable domain GAGVSQSPSNKVTEKGKDVELRCDPISGHTALYWYRQSLGQGLEFLIYFQGNSAPDKSGLPSDRFSAERTGGSVSTLTIQRTQQEDSAVYLCASSFLGWETQYFGPGTRLLVL.

This clonotype was recorded many times. V and J are TRBV3-1 and TRBJ2-1; 9 bases are shared with TRBD1. The V and J ends lost 5 bases and 12 bases, in that order; junction bases with no gene match: 11. The CDR3 covers 14 residues. Germline V lookup: CDR1 LGHDT, CDR2 YNNKEL (reference sequence). CDR3 DNA: TGTGCCAGCAGCTCCTCGGACAGGGGAGGTGGGCAGTTCTTC. It specifies CASSSSDRGGGQFF.

Only a few counts were recorded for this clonotype. V is TRBV14 and J is TRBJ1-2; no clear D. The CDR3 runs 16 residues. In germline, CDR1 is SGHDN, CDR2 FVKESK. With 5 bases removed from V and 0 bases from J, the gap between germline ends came to 16 bases. The CDR3 coding sequence is TGTGCCAGCAGCAGATCGTTCTACTTCCCTAACTATGGCTACACCTTC. Protein product: CASSRSFYFPNYGYTF. Full variable domain (rest looked up from reference TRBV14 and TRBJ1-2): EAGVTQFPSHSVIEKGQTVTLRCDPISGHDNLYWYRRVMGKEIKFLLHFVKESKQDESGMPNNRFLAERTGGTYSTLKVQPAELEDSGVYFCASSRSFYFPNYGYTFGSGTRLTVV.

This clonotype was counted between two and nine times. Being one base from a much bigger clone, this may be a read error. The chain couples TRBV29-1 to TRBJ2-7; 9 bases match TRBD1. The CDR3 extends over 14 amino acids. J lost 3 bases, V lost 4 bases, and 7 bases had no gene match. CDR1 is SQVTM, CDR2 ANQGSEA, per germline. The CDR3 here is CSVGPGQGHYEQYF. CDR3 nucleotide sequence: TGCAGCGTTGGGCCGGGACAGGGACACTACGAGCAGTACTTC.

This clonotype has a count of ten or more. The chain uses TRBV10-3 and TRBJ2-1, with TRBD2 as a possible D gene (6 bases). V shed 10 bases and J shed 6 bases, with 13 bases lying between them. The CDR3 has 12 amino acids. CDR1 and CDR2 (germline): ENHRY, SYGVKD. The CDR3 bases are TGTGCCACGGGACTCGATATCAATGAGCAGTTCTTC. Protein: CATGLDINEQFF.

This chain links TRBV20-1 with TRBJ1-5; D gene uncertain. The V gene's germline CDR1 is DFQATT and CDR2 SNEGSKA (reference sequence). Trimming removed 5 bases at V and 0 bases at J, with 14 bases between. This CDR3 comprises 15 residues. As DNA, the CDR3 is TGCAGTGCTGAATCACAAGGTTATAGCAATCAGCCCCAGCATTTT. Translating it yields CSAESQGYSNQPQHF.

Turning to this clonotype: A much larger clone is a single base away; this may be a read error. The V and J genes are TRBV7-2 and TRBJ1-5; possibly TRBD1 for D (5 bases). The germline V gene encodes CDR1 SGHTA and CDR2 FQGNSA. There are 15 residues in the CDR3. The CDR3 sequence: CASSSGINSNRPQHF. CDR3 sequence (DNA): TGTGCCAGCAGTTCAGGGATCAATAGCAATCGGCCCCAGCATTTT.

This clonotype was detected only a few times. A much more abundant neighbour one base away suggests this may be a read error. The rearrangement uses TRBV28 and TRBJ2-7, with 9 bases identical to TRBD1. The CDR3 is 13 residues long. V dropped 6 bases and J dropped 5; count of bases not matched to a gene: 5. Germline V lookup: CDR1 MDHEN, CDR2 SYDVKM. DNA for the CDR3: TGTGCCAGCAGGAACACAGGGGGCAACGAGCAGTACTTC. Encoded protein: CASRNTGGNEQYF.

Note on this clonotype: The junction departs from germline at one end; a sequencing error may be responsible. The chain recombines TRBV20-1 with TRBJ2-2; the D gene is possibly TRBD1 (8 bases). Per the germline V gene, CDR1 is DFQATT and CDR2 is SNEGSKA (reference sequence). This CDR3 contains 14 residues. CDR3 DNA: TGCAGTGCCGCTATCCCACAGGGGGAGGGGGAGCGGTTTTTT. Translating gives CSAAIPQGEGERFF.

The chain combines TRBV7-9 with TRBJ1-5; D gene unclear. V gave up 5 bases and J gave up 1 base, with 12 bases separating them. The CDR3 runs 15 residues. From germline, CDR1 is SEHNR and CDR2 FQNEAQ (reference sequence). CDR3: CASSPVGGSNQPQHF. The DNA for the CDR3 is TGTGCCAGCAGCCCCGTGGGCGGCAGCAATCAGCCCCAGCATTTT.

The chain combines TRBV18 with TRBJ2-2; 8 positions agree with TRBD1. The CDR3 spans 15 residues. V trimming: 3 bases; J trimming: 6 bases; junction bases outside the gene matches: 6. Germline V gene data show CDR1 as KGHSH and CDR2 as LQKENI. As DNA, the CDR3 is TGTGCCAGCTCACCGTGGACAGGGATTCCCGGGGAGCTGTTTTTT. It encodes CASSPWTGIPGELFF.